The sequence of this TCR beta chain was determined in a study of OX40 agonist ivuxolimab in advanced cancers. Overall study context: Clinicians treated patients with ivuxolimab, an agonistic anti-OX40 (CD134) antibody. Hepatocellular carcinoma, melanoma, renal cell or head and neck cancer was diagnosed in the dose-escalation patients. Averaging roughly 60 years in age, with a range of about 20 to 90, the cohort was around 83% male.

Germline CDR1 reads MDHEN; CDR2 reads SYDVKM. Deletions cut 6 bases from V and 5 bases from J, with 23 bases between. The CDR3 loop spans 16 amino acids. Worth noting for this clone: Its antigen is currently unknown.

Whole-study findings and limits: At 0.1 to 3.0 mg/kg, CD4+ and CD8+ blood T cells expanded clonally by week 6.

The protocol was immunoSEQ multiplex PCR, while the TCRdb copy is restricted to in-frame clones and leaves out a portion. The sample has some 46,000 clones, around 89% seen once; the top ten hold about an eighth. The rearrangement joins TRBV28 to TRBJ2-7; D possibly uses TRBD1 or TRBD2 (5 bases each). The specimen was CD4+ or CD8+ T cells sorted from blood, collected in a trial of the OX40 agonist ivuxolimab. The clonotype was recovered from an adult with an advanced solid tumor such as melanoma, head and neck, liver or kidney cancer. Here the CDR3 DNA reads TGTGCCAGCAGCTTCGAAGGGACGAGGGCTTCCCACGAGCAGTACTTC. As protein: CASSFEGTRASHEQYF.